The table lists the clone carrying this TCR beta chain with a few counts. Its antigen is unknown. The sample is drawn from a study of T cell responses to AZD1222 COVID-19 vaccine. Study-level results: The donor cohort was predominantly white British with a female majority, and clonal diversity may have been underestimated.

The method was immunoSEQ multiplex PCR; TCRdb's version includes in-frame clones alone and lacks a portion of them. The data contain roughly 140,000 clones, approximately 91% of them singletons. The CDR3 runs to 13 residues. Trimming cost V 4 bases and J 2 bases, with 10 bases left between them. Germline CDR1 and CDR2: SGHNT and YYREEE (reference sequence). The chain employs TRBV5-4 and TRBJ2-7; tentative D call: TRBD2 (7 bases). The TCR was taken from an adult who received the AZD1222 COVID-19 vaccine. Sequenced material: peripheral blood, taken 28 days after the second AZD1222 dose. Here the CDR3 reads CASSERDTYEQYF. CDR3 nucleotides: TGTGCCAGCAGCGAGCGGGACACCTACGAGCAGTACTTC. The full variable domain, completed using reference TRBV5-4 and TRBJ2-7, is ETGVTQSPTHLIKTRGQQVTLRCSSQSGHNTVSWYQQALGQGPQFIFQYYREEENGRGNFPPRFSGLQFPNYSSELNVNALELDDSALYLCASSERDTYEQYFGPGTRLTVT.